The source of this T cell receptor (beta chain) is a study of blood T cells in healthy people across ages. PCR was performed a second time for roughly 7 to 12 cycles using a sample-barcoded 5' primer and a J-beta primer mix. TCRdb itself ran the 5' RACE reads through MiXCR, one entry per CDR3 protein. The sample has around 850,000 distinct CDR3 sequences; 35% to 40% are singletons. The CDR3 length is 12 residues. V dropped 1 base and J dropped 9 bases, with 9 bases sitting between them. This clonotype was detected many times. The chain recombines TRBV12-3 or TRBV12-4 with TRBJ2-5; no clear D. The sequenced sample was blood. This TCR was recovered from a man between 18 and 35 years old in good health. Written as DNA, the CDR3 is TGTGCCAGCAGTTTAGAAAAGAGATCCCAGTACTTC. Its translation is CASSLEKRSQYF.